This is a list of T cell receptor beta chains from one sample in a study of blood T cell repertoires in COVID-19. Profiling relied on immunoSEQ multiplex PCR, and the TCRdb table lists in-frame clones only, not all of them. The profile shows tens of thousands of clones, 70% to 90% of them singletons. Sequenced material: peripheral blood. All receptors come from a man aged 65 to 85 with active COVID-19. CDR3s include the opening cysteine and the closing phenylalanine or tryptophan. Each record gives: V gene, D gene, J gene, clone size, CDR3 DNA, CDR3 protein. The D gene is left open where the match is weak. The listing skips clone size in some rows; elsewhere it reads once, few, many or a size class.

>TRBV28|TRBD2|TRBJ2-1|-
TGTGCCAGCAGCTGGCCTTCGGGAATAGCGGGAGGTGGCTCCTACAATGAGCAGTTCTTC
CASSWPSGIAGGGSYNEQFF
>TRBV4-3|TRBD2|TRBJ2-7|-
TGCGCCAGCAGCCAAGAAGTATGGGGGGGGTCCGAGCAGTACTTC
CASSQEVWGGSEQYF
>TRBV30|-|TRBJ1-2|-
TGTGCCTGGAGTGGGGGGGGCCACTATGGCTACACCTTC
CAWSGGGHYGYTF
>TRBV7-2|-|TRBJ2-5|-
TGTGCCAGCAGCGGAGCGGGTGGCTGGGAGACCCAGTACTTC
CASSGAGGWETQYF
>TRBV5-6|-|TRBJ2-7|-
TGTGCCAGCAGCTTGGGGGGGCCGGCTAGCCCGACCTACGAGCAGTACTTC
CASSLGGPASPTYEQYF
>TRBV30|TRBD1|TRBJ1-2|-
TGTGCCTGGAGCCTAAACCAGGGGGCGCGGACCTTC
CAWSLNQGARTF
>TRBV5-1|-|TRBJ2-7|-
TGCGCCAGCAGCTTGGGCGGAAACTACGAGCAGTACTTC
CASSLGGNYEQYF
>TRBV9|-|TRBJ2-7|-
TGTGCCAGCAGCGTAGCGAGTGGCGAGCAGTACTTC
CASSVASGEQYF
>TRBV4-2|TRBD2|TRBJ2-7|few
TGTGCCAGCAGCCAAGGGGTGGGAGCGGGAGGGTCCTACGAGCAGTACTTC
CASSQGVGAGGSYEQYF
>TRBV3-1/TRBV3-2|-|TRBJ1-2|-
TGTGCCAGCAGCCAAGGTTCGGGTGGCGGCTACACCTTC
CASSQGSGGGYTF
>TRBV29-1|TRBD1|TRBJ1-2|few
TGCAGCGTTGACAGGGGGAACTATGGCTACACCTTC
CSVDRGNYGYTF
>TRBV24-1|-|TRBJ2-1|-
TGTGCCACCGTTGACGGGAAATACAATGAGCAGTTCTTC
CATVDGKYNEQFF
>TRBV30|-|TRBJ2-1|-
TGTGCCTGGAGTTCCGGGAGCGCATACAATGAGCAGTTCTTC
CAWSSGSAYNEQFF
>TRBV27|TRBD1|TRBJ1-2|-
TGTGCCAGCAGTTCCCGGGACAGGGGGGTTAACTATGGCTACACCTTC
CASSSRDRGVNYGYTF
>TRBV4-3|TRBD1|TRBJ2-5|-
TGCGCCAGCAGCCAAGATCGGACAGGCCAAGAGACCCAGTACTTC
CASSQDRTGQETQYF
>TRBV3-1/TRBV3-2|-|TRBJ2-4|-
TGTGCCAGCAGCCATCGCAGCGGCACCTCGGGGAAAAACATTCAGTACTTC
CASSHRSGTSGKNIQYF
>TRBV30|-|TRBJ1-2|-
TGTGCCTGGAGCCCGGGACCGGGACTGGGCTACACCTTC
CAWSPGPGLGYTF
>TRBV28|-|TRBJ2-1|-
TGTGCCAGCAGTTCCGCGGAATCCTACAATAAGCAGTTCTTC
CASSSAESYNKQFF
>TRBV6-5|TRBD2|TRBJ2-7|-
TGTGCCAGCAGGGAGGGACTAGCGGGAGTATACGAGCAGTACTTC
CASREGLAGVYEQYF
>TRBV19|-|TRBJ1-6|-
TGTGCCAGCCACACCCGAGGGAGACATTCACCCCTCCACTTT
CASHTRGRHSPLHF
>TRBV2|TRBD1|TRBJ2-5|-
TGTGCCAGCACAGCGGGGGACAGGGGGGGGACCCAGTACTTC
CASTAGDRGGTQYF
>TRBV6-5|TRBD2|TRBJ2-1|-
TGTGCCAGCAGTTACTCGGCGGGAGGGTCCTACAATGAGCAATTCTTC
CASSYSAGGSYNEQFF
>TRBV6-5|-|TRBJ1-3|-
TGTGCCAGCAGCAGGGATCGCTCTGGAAACACCATATATTTT
CASSRDRSGNTIYF
>TRBV6-5|TRBD2|TRBJ2-7|-
TGTGCCAGCAGCTATACTAGCGGGCAGACCTACGAGCAGTACTTC
CASSYTSGQTYEQYF
>TRBV12-3/TRBV12-4|-|TRBJ2-7|-
TGTGCCAGCAGGCCTTTTGGCGGCGAGCAGTACTTC
CASRPFGGEQYF